These 28 T cell receptor beta chains came from one sample sequenced in a study of STAT5B mutations in CD4+ large granular lymphocyte leukemia. The repertoire was sequenced with immunoSEQ multiplex PCR; TCRdb's copy has only in-frame clones and lacks some. The sample includes roughly 30,000 clones, around 90% of them seen just once. Sequences were obtained from CD4+ T cells from blood buffy coats. The receptors here all came from a human donor in good health.

This chain joins TRBV5-1 and TRBJ2-7; TRBD1 matches at 9 bases. V gave up 4 bases and J gave up 4 bases; unmatched junction bases: 12. Germline CDR1 SGHRS, CDR2 YFSETQ. CDR3 length: 16 amino acids. CDR3 coding DNA: TGCGCCAGCAGCCCAACCGACGGACAGGGGAGTTACGAGCAGTACTTC. It translates to CASSPTDGQGSYEQYF.

The chain combines TRBV11-2 with TRBJ1-1, with D possibly matching TRBD1 (6 bases). There are 14 residues in the CDR3. Per the germline V gene, CDR1 is SGHAT and CDR2 is FQNNGV. V was cut by 5 bases and J by 3 bases, with 13 bases left in between. In nucleotides, the CDR3 is TGTGCCAGCAGCCCCCCAGGGGTCTACACTGAAGCTTTCTTT. Its translation is CASSPPGVYTEAFF.

The rearrangement links TRBV4-1 to TRBJ2-7, with 7 nucleotides matching TRBD2. Per the germline V gene, CDR1 is MGHRA and CDR2 is YSYEKL. The CDR3 sequence is 14 residues long. Trimming cost V 10 bases and J 2 bases; bases outside gene matches: 11. The CDR3 sequence: CAIHGASGTYEQYF. The CDR3 DNA is TGCGCCATCCATGGGGCTAGCGGTACCTACGAGCAGTACTTC.

The J gene is TRBJ2-2, the V gene TRBV6-5; possibly TRBD2 for D (5 bases). This CDR3 comprises 14 residues. V was cut by 6 bases and J by 2 bases, with 10 bases left in between. Germline V gene lookup returns CDR1 MNHEY and CDR2 SVGAGI. CDR3 sequence reads: CASRRVSNTGELFF. CDR3 coding DNA: TGTGCCAGCAGGAGGGTCTCAAACACCGGGGAGCTGTTTTTT.

The CDR3 region is CASSPTSRDSPPYEQYF. The CDR3 DNA reads TGTGCCAGCAGCCCTACATCCCGGGACAGCCCTCCCTACGAGCAGTACTTC. The V call is TRBV7-9, the J call TRBJ2-7, with 7 bases that match TRBD1. V shed 5 bases and J 2 bases; nucleotides not matched to a gene: 15. The CDR3 totals 17 residues. Germline CDR1 is SEHNR and CDR2 is FQNEAQ (reference sequence).

The gene calls are TRBV29-1 and TRBJ1-4; 11 bases align to TRBD1. The CDR3 length is 14 residues. Germline CDR1 SQVTM, CDR2 ANQGSEA. Unmatched junction bases numbered 5, after V lost 4 bases and J lost 7 bases. DNA of the CDR3: TGCAGCGTTGTATGGACAGGGGGCGTTGAAAAACTGTTTTTT. Its translation is CSVVWTGGVEKLFF. The full variable domain, completed using reference TRBV29-1 and TRBJ1-4, is SAVISQKPSRDICQRGTSLTIQCQVDSQVTMMFWYRQQPGQSLTLIATANQGSEATYESGFVIDKFPISRPNLTFSTLTVSNMSPEDSSIYLCSVVWTGGVEKLFFGSGTQLSVL.

This rearrangement joins TRBV6-1 to TRBJ1-1; the D gene is possibly TRBD1 (5 bases). The CDR3 has 14 residues. The ends were cut back, 4 bases at V and 2 bases at J, with 11 bases in the middle. Germline values: CDR1 MNHNS, CDR2 SASEGT. CDR3 amino acids: CASSVDRANTEAFF. The DNA for the CDR3 is TGTGCCAGCAGTGTCGACAGAGCCAACACTGAAGCTTTCTTT.

The chain has TRBV5-8 and TRBJ2-6; the D is unclear. Trimming removed 1 base at V and 1 base at J, with 3 bases between. The germline V gene encodes CDR1 SGHTS and CDR2 YDEGEE. The CDR3 loop spans 14 amino acids. In DNA, the CDR3 is TGTGCCAGCAGCTTGATATCTGGGGCCAACGTCCTGACTTTC. Translation: CASSLISGANVLTF.

CDR3 in amino acids: CASSTNRGRSGNTIYF. The CDR3 region has the DNA TGTGCCAGCTCAACAAACAGGGGCCGCTCTGGAAACACCATATATTTT. The genes are TRBV18 and TRBJ1-3; 7 nucleotides agree with TRBD1. CDR1 and CDR2 (germline): KGHSH, LQKENI. The CDR3 loop spans 16 amino acids. V gave up 5 bases and J gave up 0 bases; unmatched junction bases: 7.

Written as DNA, the CDR3 is TGTGCCAGCAGCGGTACAGGGGTCTATGGCTACACCTTC. As protein: CASSGTGVYGYTF. The gene calls are TRBV11-1 and TRBJ1-2; 7 bases map to TRBD1. This CDR3 has 13 amino acids. Trimming at V came to 5 bases and at J to 4 bases, leaving 4 bases not matched to a gene. CDR1 SGHAT and CDR2 FQDESV come from the germline V gene (reference sequence).

This clone was recorded once. The chain has TRBV5-1 and TRBJ1-1; a weak D match, TRBD1 (6 bases). Germline CDR1 SGHRS, CDR2 YFSETQ. V was clipped by 2 bases and J by 0 bases, with 14 bases between them. The CDR3 is 16 amino acids. The CDR3 loop is CASSFIQGRMNTEAFF. The CDR3 nucleotides read TGCGCCAGCAGCTTCATACAGGGTCGCATGAACACTGAAGCTTTCTTT.

CDR3 sequence reads: CASRLAERLGYEQYF. The DNA of the CDR3 is TGCGCCAGCAGGTTAGCGGAGCGCCTGGGTTACGAGCAGTACTTC. The rearrangement joins TRBV4-1 to TRBJ2-7; a possible D gene is TRBD2 (6 bases). This CDR3 is 15 amino acids long. Germline-derived CDR1 and CDR2 are MGHRA and YSYEKL. V was cut by 6 bases and J by 4 bases, with 19 bases left in between.

This chain connects TRBV7-2 to TRBJ2-7, with unresolved D. In germline, CDR1 is SGHTA, CDR2 FQGNSA. Trimming left V 2 bases short and J 1 base short, with 9 bases between. CDR3 length: 14 amino acids. The CDR3 sequence: CASSLRHGSYEQYF. CDR3 in DNA: TGTGCCAGCAGCTTAAGACACGGGTCCTACGAGCAGTACTTC.

The chain employs TRBV6-1 and TRBJ1-2, with D uncertain. The ends were cut back, 9 bases at V and 2 bases at J, with 19 bases in the middle. Germline V gives CDR1 MNHNS, CDR2 SASEGT. CDR3 length: 15 residues. CDR3 in DNA: TGTGCCAGTACACCGGGATTATCCCAAAACTATGGCTACACCTTC. This sequence encodes CASTPGLSQNYGYTF.

This clone was seen once. V gene TRBV5-1 combines with J gene TRBJ2-7; 14 bases match TRBD2. With V trimmed by 3 bases and J by 0 bases, 5 bases remained unmatched. The V gene's germline CDR1 is SGHRS and CDR2 YFSETQ. This CDR3 has 17 amino acids. The CDR3, as DNA: TGCGCCAGCAGCTCCGGACTAGCGGGAGGCCCCTCCTACGAGCAGTACTTC. Its translation: CASSSGLAGGPSYEQYF. The full variable domain, with the rest looked up from reference TRBV5-1 and TRBJ2-7, is KAGVTQTPRYLIKTRGQQVTLSCSPISGHRSVSWYQQTPGQGLQFLFEYFSETQRNKGNFPGRFSGRQFSNSRSEMNVSTLELGDSALYLCASSSGLAGGPSYEQYFGPGTRLTVT.

This clone turned up a few times. The V gene is TRBV7-6, the J gene TRBJ2-7; D unclear. CDR1 and CDR2 from the germline V gene are SGHVS and FNYEAQ. The CDR3 runs 14 residues. The ends were cut back, 1 base at V and 3 bases at J, with 10 bases in the middle. The CDR3 nucleotides are TGTGCCAGCAGCTTAGACGGACCCTACTACGAGCAGTACTTC. It encodes CASSLDGPYYEQYF.

CDR3 nucleotides: TGTGCCAGCAGCTTCCGCCTCGGGGGTTACTACAATGAGCAGTTCTTC. It is translated as CASSFRLGGYYNEQFF. V usage is TRBV7-9 and J usage is TRBJ2-1, with D possibly matching TRBD2 (6 bases). With 3 bases removed from V and 3 bases from J, the gap between germline ends came to 15 bases. The CDR3 is 16 residues long. Germline CDR1 and CDR2: SEHNR and FQNEAQ (reference sequence).

The chain employs TRBV5-1 and TRBJ2-3, with D possibly called TRBD1 or TRBD2 (5 bases each). The CDR3 contains 18 residues. The ends were cut back, 1 base at V and 0 bases at J, with 18 bases in the middle. Germline lookup yields CDR1 SGHRS and CDR2 YFSETQ. The CDR3 sequence: CASSLMPQGPASTDTQYF. Here the CDR3 DNA reads TGCGCCAGCAGCTTGATGCCGCAGGGACCGGCTAGCACAGATACGCAGTATTTT. The full variable domain, its missing parts supplied by reference TRBV5-1 and TRBJ2-3, is KAGVTQTPRYLIKTRGQQVTLSCSPISGHRSVSWYQQTPGQGLQFLFEYFSETQRNKGNFPGRFSGRQFSNSRSEMNVSTLELGDSALYLCASSLMPQGPASTDTQYFGPGTRLTVL.

V and J are TRBV2 and TRBJ1-4; D not resolved. Germline CDR1 reads SNHLY; CDR2 reads FYNNEI. The germline V and J ends were trimmed by 3 bases and 0 bases, with 14 bases remaining between them. The CDR3 runs to 17 residues. The CDR3 sequence: CASSDPLRQATNEKLFF. The CDR3 coding sequence is TGTGCCAGCAGTGACCCCTTACGTCAGGCAACTAATGAAAAACTGTTTTTT.

The chain carries TRBV28 and TRBJ1-2; weak D call: TRBD1 (6 bases). Germline V gene lookup returns CDR1 MDHEN and CDR2 SYDVKM. This CDR3 has 14 amino acids. V dropped 5 bases and J dropped 7 bases, with 17 bases sitting between them. In DNA form, the CDR3 reads TGTGCCAGCAGTGAGGCAGGGGCCGAGCGTGGCTACACCTTC. Translating it yields CASSEAGAERGYTF.

This chain joins TRBV7-6 and TRBJ1-1, with TRBD1 identical over 7 bases. The CDR3 loop spans 18 amino acids. J lost 1 base, V lost 3 bases, and 14 bases had no gene match. CDR1 is SGHVS, CDR2 FNYEAQ, per germline. This CDR3 reads CASSFLSAWDSRNTEAFF. The CDR3 nucleotides are TGTGCCAGCAGCTTCCTGTCAGCTTGGGACAGTAGGAACACTGAAGCTTTCTTT.

This chain uses TRBV5-6 with TRBJ2-6, with 9 positions matching TRBD1. CDR1 and CDR2 from the germline V gene are SGHDT and YYEEEE. This CDR3 comprises 18 residues. V shed 3 bases, J shed 0 bases, and the junction held 7 bases outside the gene matches. CDR3 region: CASSWGDRVYSGANVLTF. CDR3 bases: TGTGCCAGCAGCTGGGGGGACAGGGTCTACTCTGGGGCCAACGTCCTGACTTTC.

V and J are TRBV10-2 and TRBJ1-4; D not resolved. Trimming took off 6 bases at V and 5 bases at J, with 7 bases between the two ends. This CDR3 has 12 residues. The germline V gene encodes CDR1 WSHSY and CDR2 SAAADI. The CDR3 spells CASSRLNEKLFF. The CDR3 DNA reads as TGCGCCAGCAGCCGGTTGAATGAAAAACTGTTTTTT.

The chain employs TRBV30 and TRBJ2-5; the D gene is possibly TRBD1 (5 bases). The V gene lost 2 bases and the J gene lost 1 base, with 11 bases spanning the gap. In germline, CDR1 is GTSNPN, CDR2 SVGIG (reference sequence). The CDR3 covers 14 residues. The CDR3 DNA is TGTGCCTGGAGTAGAGGTACAGGCCAAGAGACCCAGTACTTC. It is translated as CAWSRGTGQETQYF.

The V gene is TRBV28, the J gene TRBJ2-1; 7 positions match TRBD2. Germline V gene sequence: CDR1 MDHEN, CDR2 SYDVKM. V lost 3 bases and J lost 8; bases outside the gene matches: 7. This CDR3 is built from 14 residues. CDR3 DNA sequence: TGTGCCAGCAGTTTCCCCAGCGGGAAGTATGAGCAGTTCTTC. Protein sequence: CASSFPSGKYEQFF.

This chain links TRBV2 with TRBJ1-2, with D unclear. V lost 7 bases to trimming and J lost 7 bases, with 19 bases between them. The CDR3 loop spans 14 amino acids. Germline CDR1 is SNHLY and CDR2 is FYNNEI. CDR3 DNA: TGTGCCAGCACCAGGTTACTCGACAAGGGTGGCTACACCTTC. Its protein product is CASTRLLDKGGYTF.

The chain is built from TRBV19 and TRBJ2-5; D unclear. Trimming took 3 bases from V and 4 from J, leaving 6 bases between them. CDR3 length: 12 amino acids. Germline V gives CDR1 LNHDA, CDR2 SQIVND (reference sequence). CDR3 loop: CASSINRETQYF. In nucleotides, the CDR3 is TGTGCCAGTAGTATTAACCGAGAGACCCAGTACTTC.

The chain is built from TRBV18 and TRBJ2-6; the match to TRBD1 covers 8 bases. This CDR3 region has 16 residues. CDR1 is KGHSH, CDR2 LQKENI, per germline. With 4 bases clipped from V and 2 bases from J, the junction kept 4 bases outside the gene matches. CDR3 coding DNA: TGTGCCAGCTCACTTTCAGGGGGCGCTGGGGCCAACGTCCTGACTTTC. Translating it yields CASSLSGGAGANVLTF.